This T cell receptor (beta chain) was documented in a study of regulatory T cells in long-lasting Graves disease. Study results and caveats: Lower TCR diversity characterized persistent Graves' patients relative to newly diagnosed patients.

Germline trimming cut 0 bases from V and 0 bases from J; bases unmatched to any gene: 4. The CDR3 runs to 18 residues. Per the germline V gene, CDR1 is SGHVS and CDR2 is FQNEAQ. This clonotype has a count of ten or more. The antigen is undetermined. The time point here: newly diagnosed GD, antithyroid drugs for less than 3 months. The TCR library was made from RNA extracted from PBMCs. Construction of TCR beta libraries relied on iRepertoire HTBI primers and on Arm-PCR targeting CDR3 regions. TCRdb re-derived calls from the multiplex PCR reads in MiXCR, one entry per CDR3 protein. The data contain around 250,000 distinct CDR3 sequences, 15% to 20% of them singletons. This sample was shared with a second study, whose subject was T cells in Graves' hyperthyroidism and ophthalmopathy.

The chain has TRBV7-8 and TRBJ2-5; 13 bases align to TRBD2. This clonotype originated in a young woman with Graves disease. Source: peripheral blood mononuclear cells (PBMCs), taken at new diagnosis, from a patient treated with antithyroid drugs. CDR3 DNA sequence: TGTGCCAGCAGCTTAGCGGGGACTAGCGGGGCGTACCAAGAGACCCAGTACTTC. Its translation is CASSLAGTSGAYQETQYF.